These 23 T cell receptor beta chains share one sample of origin, sequenced in a study of response to subunit inactivated influenza vaccine. In TCRdb, the RT-PCR reads were re-called with MiXCR into one record per CDR3 protein. The sample includes approximately 500,000 distinct CDR3 sequences, around 21% of them seen just once. This sample also belongs to another study, concerning T cells expressing NK-cell markers. That report adds: What made the TCR beta cDNA was 5'RACE template switching with UMIs.

Sample: CD4+ T cells sorted from PBMCs, taken roughly 12 days after vaccination. Every receptor here comes from a man aged 45-65 years who received an inactivated influenza vaccine.

The rearrangement uses TRBV30 and TRBJ2-2; no definite D call. The germline gives CDR1 GTSNPN, CDR2 SVGIG (reference sequence). This CDR3 is 13 amino acids long. Trimming stripped 0 bases from V and 8 bases from J, with 10 bases between. The CDR3 spells CAWSVRWTGELFF. CDR3 sequence (DNA): TGTGCCTGGAGTGTACGATGGACGGGGGAGCTGTTTTTT.

The chain couples TRBV4-1 to TRBJ2-7, with a weak D call TRBD2 (6 bases). V was trimmed by 5 bases and J by 6 bases, leaving 11 bases between them. Germline V gene sequence: CDR1 MGHRA, CDR2 YSYEKL. This CDR3 has 12 residues. The CDR3, as DNA: TGCGCCAGCAGCGTATGGGGAGGCGAGCAGTACTTC. As protein: CASSVWGGEQYF.

J is TRBJ2-5 and V is TRBV5-1; weak D call: TRBD1 (6 bases). This CDR3 has 14 residues. CDR1 SGHRS and CDR2 YFSETQ come from the germline V gene. The V end was cut by 1 base, the J end by 5 bases, with 12 bases between. CDR3 amino acids: CASSLTGQSETQYF. The CDR3 DNA reads as TGCGCCAGCAGCTTGACGGGACAATCCGAGACCCAGTACTTC.

This clonotype was seen a single time. This chain joins TRBV5-1 and TRBJ1-1; D remains ambiguous. Germline CDR1 SGHRS, CDR2 YFSETQ. This CDR3 contains 15 residues. With 0 bases removed from V and 7 bases from J, the gap between germline ends came to 16 bases. As DNA, the CDR3 is TGCGCCAGCAGCTTGGGTACAGACAAGGGTCTTGAAGCTTTCTTT. Translating it yields CASSLGTDKGLEAFF.

In its sample, this clonotype was seen a few times. The chain combines TRBV3-1 with TRBJ1-3; 8 bases line up with TRBD1. V was clipped by 0 bases and J by 3 bases; unmatched bases: 4. The CDR3 totals 16 residues. CDR1 is LGHDT, CDR2 YNNKEL, per germline (reference sequence). CDR3 nucleotide sequence: TGTGCCAGCAGCCAAGACGTGACAGGGGTTGGAAACACCATATATTTT. It codes for CASSQDVTGVGNTIYF.

There are many counts of this clonotype. This rearrangement joins TRBV12-3 or TRBV12-4 to TRBJ2-2; the D is unclear. Trimming pared 6 bases from V and 4 bases from J, leaving 9 bases between. There are 13 residues in the CDR3. CDR3 sequence: CASSRLSTGELFF. Here the CDR3 DNA reads TGTGCCAGCAGCCGCCTATCCACCGGGGAGCTGTTTTTT.

This clonotype was seen more than once but under ten times. The V and J genes are TRBV20-1 and TRBJ1-6, with D perhaps matching TRBD1 (5 bases). The CDR3 runs 14 residues. V gave up 3 bases and J gave up 7 bases, with 13 bases separating them. CDR1 DFQATT and CDR2 SNEGSKA come from the germline V gene (reference sequence). In DNA form, the CDR3 reads TGCAGTGCTAGTTGGACACTGAGGAATTCACCCCTCCACTTT. This sequence encodes CSASWTLRNSPLHF.

This clonotype appeared a few times. The chain's CDR3 is CSAWEREGNSGANVLTF. The CDR3 DNA sequence: TGCAGTGCTTGGGAGCGGGAGGGAAACTCTGGGGCCAACGTCCTGACTTTC. The V gene is TRBV20-1, the J gene TRBJ2-6; 10 bases are a match to TRBD2. Germline CDR1 and CDR2: DFQATT and SNEGSKA (reference sequence). This CDR3 comprises 17 residues. Unmatched junction bases numbered 7, after V lost 5 bases and J lost 0 bases.

This clonotype turned up a few times. V is TRBV29-1 and J is TRBJ2-7, with D perhaps given as TRBD1 or TRBD2 (5 bases each). The ends were cut back, 6 bases at V and 2 bases at J, with 23 bases in the middle. The CDR3 contains 16 residues. CDR1 is SQVTM, CDR2 ANQGSEA, per germline. CDR3 protein: CSVTKLKVWGTYEQYF. In nucleotides, the CDR3 is TGCAGCGTAACCAAGTTGAAGGTATGGGGGACCTACGAGCAGTACTTC.

This clonotype was seen a few times. The chain links TRBV11-3 to TRBJ2-1; 7 bases align to TRBD1. V was clipped by 5 bases and J by 2 bases; unmatched bases: 12. The CDR3 loop spans 17 amino acids. Germline lookup yields CDR1 SGHNT and CDR2 YENEEA. CDR3 in amino acids: CASSEDTGDGAYNEQFF. For the CDR3, the DNA is TGTGCCAGCAGCGAAGATACAGGGGATGGGGCCTACAATGAGCAGTTCTTC.

This clonotype has more than one count but fewer than ten. This chain joins TRBV4-1 and TRBJ2-7; the D gene is possibly TRBD2 (6 bases). This CDR3 comprises 14 residues. Deletions cut 4 bases from V and 3 bases from J, with 13 bases between. CDR1 is MGHRA and CDR2 is YSYEKL in the germline V gene. This CDR3 is CASSLSGGFYEQYF. In DNA, the CDR3 is TGCGCCAGCAGCCTCAGCGGAGGGTTCTACGAGCAGTACTTC.

Only a few counts were recorded for this clonotype. J is TRBJ2-1 and V is TRBV2; either TRBD1 or TRBD2 may fit D (5 bases each). This CDR3 comprises 16 residues. Germline CDR1 reads SNHLY; CDR2 reads FYNNEI. The V end lost 5 bases, the J end lost 0 bases, and 14 bases lay between the germline ends. For the CDR3, the DNA is TGTGCCAGCAGTCGTGGCAGGGAGCCCTCCTACAATGAGCAGTTCTTC. Its protein product is CASSRGREPSYNEQFF.

This clonotype was counted a few times. This chain joins TRBV6-1 and TRBJ2-7; D possibly corresponds to TRBD2 (6 bases). V was clipped by 6 bases and J by 13 bases, with 16 bases between them. CDR1 is MNHNS, CDR2 SASEGT, per germline. The CDR3 extends over 11 amino acids. CDR3 sequence: CASRRDSGRYF. The CDR3 DNA is TGTGCCAGCAGGCGGGACTCAGGGAGATACTTC.

This sequence joins TRBV28 and TRBJ2-7, with TRBD2 matching over 7 bases. From germline, CDR1 is MDHEN and CDR2 SYDVKM. The CDR3 extends over 13 amino acids. The V segment lost 6 bases and the J segment 2 bases; nucleotides outside the gene matches: 4. CDR3 sequence: CASRHGTTYEQYF. The CDR3 nucleotides read TGTGCCAGCAGACACGGGACTACCTACGAGCAGTACTTC.

The CDR3 is CASSGQGSGNTIYF. The CDR3 bases are TGCGCCAGCAGCGGGCAGGGTTCCGGAAACACCATATATTTT. The rearrangement joins TRBV5-1 to TRBJ1-3, with D perhaps TRBD1 (5 bases). V was cut by 4 bases and J by 4 bases, with 12 bases left in between. This CDR3 is 14 amino acids long. Germline CDR1 reads SGHRS; CDR2 reads YFSETQ.

Many counts were recorded for this clonotype. The chain links TRBV29-1 to TRBJ2-2; no definite D call. Germline CDR1 reads SQVTM; CDR2 reads ANQGSEA. This CDR3 is built from 13 residues. Between the trimmed V and J ends, which lost 5 bases and 1 base, there was a span of 8 bases. Written as DNA, the CDR3 is TGCAGCGTTTCGTACGGGAACACCGGGGAGCTGTTTTTT. It encodes CSVSYGNTGELFF.

The chain uses TRBV12-3 or TRBV12-4 and TRBJ1-2, with D unclear. This CDR3 has 14 residues. Between the trimmed V and J ends, which lost 5 bases and 4 bases, there was a span of 14 bases. The CDR3 DNA sequence: TGTGCCAGCAGTCAGACGGAGGGAAGCTATGGCTACACCTTC. It encodes CASSQTEGSYGYTF.

This clonotype was seen more than once but under ten times. This chain uses TRBV7-9 with TRBJ2-3, with TRBD1 matching 9 bases. With 0 bases clipped from V and 5 bases from J, the junction kept 0 bases outside the gene matches. The V gene's germline CDR1 is SEHNR and CDR2 FQNEAQ (reference sequence). The CDR3 has 14 amino acids. The CDR3 bases are TGTGCCAGCAGCTTAGCGGGACAGGGAGATACGCAGTATTTT. Protein: CASSLAGQGDTQYF.

The table lists this clonotype with a count of one. J is TRBJ2-3 and V is TRBV9; D not certain. Per germline, CDR1 SGDLS and CDR2 YYNGEE. This CDR3 has 14 residues. Trimming stripped 4 bases from V and 2 bases from J, with 11 bases between. CDR3 amino acids: CASSQIDSTDTQYF. CDR3 coding DNA: TGTGCCAGCAGCCAGATAGACTCCACAGATACGCAGTATTTT. The complete variable domain, with remaining parts taken from reference TRBV9 and TRBJ2-3, reads DSGVTQTPKHLITATGQRVTLRCSPRSGDLSVYWYQQSLDQGLQFLIQYYNGEERAKGNILERFSAQQFPDLHSELNLSSLELGDSALYFCASSQIDSTDTQYFGPGTRLTVL.

CDR3 residues: CASSLNNPLTEAFF. The CDR3 DNA reads as TGTGCCAGCAGTTTAAATAATCCCCTAACTGAAGCTTTCTTT. The chain combines TRBV12-3 or TRBV12-4 with TRBJ1-1; D gene ambiguous. This CDR3 spans 14 amino acids. The ends were cut back, 2 bases at V and 5 bases at J, with 12 bases in the middle.

Only one count was recorded for this clonotype. The chain combines TRBV24-1 with TRBJ2-7; D possibly corresponds to TRBD2 (5 bases). The CDR3 contains 13 residues. The V and J ends lost 9 bases and 3 bases respectively, with 14 bases between them. The germline V gene has CDR1 KGHDR and CDR2 SFDVKD. This CDR3 reads CATGSRTGYEQYF. In DNA, the CDR3 is TGTGCCACCGGTTCGAGGACTGGCTACGAGCAGTACTTC.

J is TRBJ2-3 and V is TRBV6-2 or TRBV6-3, with D possibly matching TRBD1 (5 bases). Trimming stripped 7 bases from V and 1 base from J, with 24 bases between. Germline CDR1 and CDR2: MNHEY and SVGEGT. This CDR3 has 18 amino acids. Here the CDR3 reads CASNYQGFGVTGTDTQYF. The CDR3 region has the DNA TGTGCCAGCAACTACCAGGGTTTTGGGGTAACTGGCACAGATACGCAGTATTTT.

This clonotype was seen a handful of times. The chain combines TRBV27 with TRBJ2-3; 7 bases are shared with TRBD2. In germline, CDR1 is MNHEY, CDR2 SMNVEV (reference sequence). The CDR3 has 17 residues. V shed 5 bases and J 6 bases; nucleotides not matched to a gene: 17. The chain's CDR3 is CASSPWLAAQGVDTQYF. The CDR3 region has the DNA TGTGCCAGCAGTCCCTGGCTAGCGGCTCAAGGGGTTGATACGCAGTATTTT.